These 16 T cell receptor beta chains share one sample of origin, sequenced in a study of shared clonotypes between healthy human individuals. Only in-frame clones appear in the TCRdb table, and some are missing; sequencing was by immunoSEQ multiplex PCR. The data contain 1 million to 1.2 million clones, approximately 77% of them singletons. Sequenced input: memory CD4+ T cells from PBMCs. Subset: CD45RA-negative fraction. The receptors were sampled from a man younger than 35 in good health. Some clones in this sample may be carry-over from other donors' samples.

This chain uses TRBV2 with TRBJ2-3; 7 bases fit TRBD2. V dropped 8 bases and J dropped 5; count of bases not matched to a gene: 4. Germline CDR1 reads SNHLY; CDR2 reads FYNNEI. This CDR3 region has 12 residues. CDR3 sequence: CASRGDGDTQYF. CDR3 DNA sequence: TGTGCCAGCCGGGGGGATGGAGATACGCAGTATTTT.

This chain links TRBV5-4 with TRBJ2-7, with 7 bases that match TRBD1. The CDR3 extends over 14 amino acids. With V trimmed by 3 bases and J by 5 bases, 8 bases remained unmatched. CDR1 is SGHNT, CDR2 YYREEE, per germline (reference sequence). In DNA, the CDR3 is TGTGCCAGCAGCTGGGACAGCAGTTCCAACGAGCAGTACTTC. Translation: CASSWDSSSNEQYF.

This clone occurred a few times. The chain combines TRBV6-5 with TRBJ2-1; perhaps TRBD2 as D (6 bases). Germline V gene sequence: CDR1 MNHEY, CDR2 SVGAGI. Trimming removed 2 bases from V and 5 bases from J, with 10 bases in between. The CDR3 is 14 residues long. CDR3 amino acids: CASSYVSGHNEQFF. CDR3 DNA: TGTGCCAGCAGTTACGTTAGCGGCCACAATGAGCAGTTCTTC.

CDR3 sequence (DNA): TGTGCCAGCAGCTTAGCTGTCTCTGGAAACACCATATATTTT. Amino acids: CASSLAVSGNTIYF. J is TRBJ1-3 and V is TRBV7-2; D gene uncertain. There are 14 residues in the CDR3. CDR1 and CDR2 (germline): SGHTA, FQGNSA. Trimming removed 0 bases at V and 0 bases at J, with 3 bases between.

This chain joins TRBV7-2 and TRBJ2-3, with unresolved D. The CDR3 contains 14 residues. Trimming pared 3 bases from V and 1 base from J, leaving 8 bases between. CDR1 and CDR2 (germline): SGHTA, FQGNSA. CDR3 amino acids: CASSLEWGTDTQYF. In nucleotides, the CDR3 is TGTGCCAGCAGCTTGGAGTGGGGCACAGATACGCAGTATTTT.

J is TRBJ1-4 and V is TRBV19; D is uncertain. In germline, CDR1 is LNHDA, CDR2 SQIVND (reference sequence). Trimming removed 5 bases at V and 8 bases at J, with 15 bases between. The CDR3 loop spans 14 amino acids. In nucleotides, the CDR3 is TGTGCCAGTAGTCTTACGGAGGGTAGCGAAAAACTGTTTTTT. It specifies CASSLTEGSEKLFF.

The CDR3 DNA reads TGTGCCAGCAGCTTGGCGGCAGGGACCGAAAAACTGTTTTTT. Protein sequence: CASSLAAGTEKLFF. The chain joins TRBV5-5 to TRBJ1-4; D perhaps matches TRBD1 (5 bases). Per germline, CDR1 SGHKS and CDR2 YYEKEE (reference sequence). The V and J ends lost 0 bases and 8 bases respectively, with 11 bases between them. The CDR3 has 14 amino acids. Combining the CDR3 with reference TRBV5-5 and TRBJ1-4 gives the whole variable domain DAGVTQSPTHLIKTRGQQVTLRCSPISGHKSVSWYQQVLGQGPQFIFQYYEKEERGRGNFPDRFSARQFPNYSSELNVNALLLGDSALYLCASSLAAGTEKLFFGSGTQLSVL.

Worth noting for this clone: Germline and junction disagree at one end, which may indicate a read error. The V and J genes are TRBV9 and TRBJ2-7; 7 bases map to TRBD2. CDR1 is SGDLS, CDR2 YYNGEE, per germline. This CDR3 has 13 residues. The chain's CDR3 is CASSAGTTYEQYF. CDR3 DNA: TGTGCCAGTAGCGCCGGGACTACCTACGAGCAGTACTTC.

J is TRBJ1-5 and V is TRBV28; 7 bases map to TRBD1. CDR3 length: 15 residues. Germline V CDR1 and CDR2: MDHEN, SYDVKM. J was trimmed by 5 bases and V by 1 base; bases with no gene match: 5. Written as DNA, the CDR3 is TGTGCCAGCAGTTTATCAGGCAGGGGGGATCAGCCCCAGCATTTT. Protein: CASSLSGRGDQPQHF.

This chain uses TRBV7-6 with TRBJ2-1; D is possibly TRBD2 (6 bases). The V end lost 4 bases, the J end lost 0 bases, and 13 bases lay between the germline ends. The V gene's germline CDR1 is SGHVS and CDR2 FNYEAQ. This CDR3 comprises 16 residues. The DNA of the CDR3 is TGTGCCAGCAGCTGGCTAGCGTCCAGCTCCTACAATGAGCAGTTCTTC. The encoded protein is CASSWLASSSYNEQFF.

The V gene is TRBV2, the J gene TRBJ2-1, with TRBD2 matching over 10 bases. The CDR3 runs 16 residues. The germline V gene encodes CDR1 SNHLY and CDR2 FYNNEI. The V segment lost 5 bases and the J segment 7 bases; nucleotides outside the gene matches: 11. For the CDR3, the DNA is TGTGCCAGCAGTCGTGAGCGGGAGGGCCCTGGTAATGAGCAGTTCTTC. It is translated as CASSREREGPGNEQFF.

This clone was seen a handful of times. The V gene is TRBV5-1, the J gene TRBJ1-1; TRBD1 agrees at 9 bases. The CDR3 loop spans 14 amino acids. Germline CDR1 reads SGHRS; CDR2 reads YFSETQ. V lost 3 bases to trimming and J lost 6 bases; unmatched junction nucleotides: 6. The CDR3 sequence is CASSWTGAYAEAFF. Here the CDR3 DNA reads TGCGCCAGCAGCTGGACAGGGGCCTACGCTGAAGCTTTCTTT.

This chain uses TRBV20-1 with TRBJ2-1; D gene ambiguous. Germline CDR1 DFQATT, CDR2 SNEGSKA (reference sequence). Between the trimmed V and J ends, which lost 5 bases and 7 bases, there was a span of 9 bases. CDR3 length: 11 residues. The CDR3 sequence is CSAWVLNEQFF. In DNA form, the CDR3 reads TGCAGTGCTTGGGTTTTGAATGAGCAGTTCTTC.

The V call is TRBV7-3, the J call TRBJ1-2, with TRBD1 matching over 7 bases. The CDR3 is 15 amino acids. With V trimmed by 5 bases and J by 5 bases, 11 bases remained unmatched. The V gene's germline CDR1 is SGHTA and CDR2 FQGTGA. This CDR3 reads CASSPAGGPPYGYTF. CDR3 sequence (DNA): TGTGCCAGCAGCCCCGCAGGGGGGCCACCATATGGCTACACCTTC.

This sequence joins TRBV18 and TRBJ2-5; 10 bases map to TRBD1. The CDR3 is 16 residues long. The germline gives CDR1 KGHSH, CDR2 LQKENI. V shed 6 bases, J shed 2 bases, and the junction held 9 bases outside the gene matches. In DNA form, the CDR3 reads TGTGCCAGCTCGTTGACAGGGGGCCTTCGACAAGAGACCCAGTACTTC. Translated, it gives CASSLTGGLRQETQYF. Looking up the rest from reference TRBV18 and TRBJ2-5 gives the full variable domain: NAGVMQNPRHLVRRRGQEARLRCSPMKGHSHVYWYRQLPEEGLKFMVYLQKENIIDESGMPKERFSAEFPKEGPSILRIQQVVRGDSAAYFCASSLTGGLRQETQYFGPGTRLLVL.

A remark on this clone: Other nucleotide sequences in the sample specify the same CDR3. V usage is TRBV7-2 and J usage is TRBJ1-1; D gene unclear. The length of the CDR3 is 12 residues. V lost 2 bases, J lost 5 bases, and 6 bases lay in between. The germline CDR1 and CDR2 sequences are SGHTA and FQGNSA. For the CDR3, the DNA is TGTGCCAGCAGCTTACGGGTTACTGAAGCTTTCTTT. Translating gives CASSLRVTEAFF.